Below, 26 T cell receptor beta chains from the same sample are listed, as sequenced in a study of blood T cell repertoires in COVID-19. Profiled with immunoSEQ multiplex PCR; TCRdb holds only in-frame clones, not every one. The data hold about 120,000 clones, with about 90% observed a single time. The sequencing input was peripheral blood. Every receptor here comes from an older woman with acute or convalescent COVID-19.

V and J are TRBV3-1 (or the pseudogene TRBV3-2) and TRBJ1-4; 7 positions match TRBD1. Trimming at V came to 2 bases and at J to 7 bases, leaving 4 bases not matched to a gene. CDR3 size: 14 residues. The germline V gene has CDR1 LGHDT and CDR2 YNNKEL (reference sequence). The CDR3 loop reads CASSQRGRVEKLFF. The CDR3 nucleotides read TGTGCCAGCAGCCAAAGGGGGCGAGTTGAAAAACTGTTTTTT.

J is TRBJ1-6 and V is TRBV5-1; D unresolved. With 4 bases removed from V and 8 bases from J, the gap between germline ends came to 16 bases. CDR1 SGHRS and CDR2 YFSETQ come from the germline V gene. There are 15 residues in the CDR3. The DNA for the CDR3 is TGCGCCAGCAGCCCCGAGGCGTCTGGTTATTCACCCCTCCACTTT. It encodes CASSPEASGYSPLHF. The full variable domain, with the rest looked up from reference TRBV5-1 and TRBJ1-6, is KAGVTQTPRYLIKTRGQQVTLSCSPISGHRSVSWYQQTPGQGLQFLFEYFSETQRNKGNFPGRFSGRQFSNSRSEMNVSTLELGDSALYLCASSPEASGYSPLHFGNGTRLTVT.

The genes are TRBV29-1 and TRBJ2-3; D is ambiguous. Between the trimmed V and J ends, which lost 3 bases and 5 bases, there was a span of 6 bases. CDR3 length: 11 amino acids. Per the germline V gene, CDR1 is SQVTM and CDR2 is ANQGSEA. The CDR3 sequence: CSVDERDTQYF. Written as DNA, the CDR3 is TGCAGCGTTGATGAGAGAGATACGCAGTATTTT.

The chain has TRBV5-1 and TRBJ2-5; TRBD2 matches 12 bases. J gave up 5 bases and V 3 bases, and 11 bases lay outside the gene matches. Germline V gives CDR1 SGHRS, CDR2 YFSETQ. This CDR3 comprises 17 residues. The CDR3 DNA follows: TGCGCCAGCAGCTCCCTACTAGCGGGGGGCCCCGAGGAGACCCAGTACTTC. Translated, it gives CASSSLLAGGPEETQYF. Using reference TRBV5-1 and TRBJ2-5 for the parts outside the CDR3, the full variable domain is KAGVTQTPRYLIKTRGQQVTLSCSPISGHRSVSWYQQTPGQGLQFLFEYFSETQRNKGNFPGRFSGRQFSNSRSEMNVSTLELGDSALYLCASSSLLAGGPEETQYFGPGTRLLVL.

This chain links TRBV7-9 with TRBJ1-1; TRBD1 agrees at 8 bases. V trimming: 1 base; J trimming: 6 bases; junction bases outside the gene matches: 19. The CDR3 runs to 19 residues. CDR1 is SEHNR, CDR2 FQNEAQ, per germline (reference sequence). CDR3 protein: CASSLGFYRTGNLTAEAFF. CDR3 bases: TGTGCCAGCAGCTTAGGTTTTTACCGGACAGGGAACTTAACTGCTGAAGCTTTCTTT.

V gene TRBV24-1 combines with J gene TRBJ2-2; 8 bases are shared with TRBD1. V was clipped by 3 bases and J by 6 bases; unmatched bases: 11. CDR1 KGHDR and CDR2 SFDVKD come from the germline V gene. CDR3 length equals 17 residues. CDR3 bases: TGTGCCACCAGTGATCCCAACCGGGACAGGAGGTCCGGGGAGCTGTTTTTT. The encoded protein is CATSDPNRDRRSGELFF.

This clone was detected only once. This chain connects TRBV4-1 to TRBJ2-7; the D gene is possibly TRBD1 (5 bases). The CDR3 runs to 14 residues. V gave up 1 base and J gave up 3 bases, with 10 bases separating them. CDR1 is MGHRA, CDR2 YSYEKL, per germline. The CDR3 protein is CASSQVVRDYEQYF. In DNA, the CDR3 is TGCGCCAGCAGCCAAGTGGTCAGGGACTACGAGCAGTACTTC.

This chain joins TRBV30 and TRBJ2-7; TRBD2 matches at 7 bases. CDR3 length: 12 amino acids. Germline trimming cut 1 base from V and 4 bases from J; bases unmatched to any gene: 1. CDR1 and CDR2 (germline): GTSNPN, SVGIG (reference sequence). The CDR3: CAWSGGGYEQYF. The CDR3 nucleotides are TGTGCCTGGAGTGGGGGGGGGTACGAGCAGTACTTC.

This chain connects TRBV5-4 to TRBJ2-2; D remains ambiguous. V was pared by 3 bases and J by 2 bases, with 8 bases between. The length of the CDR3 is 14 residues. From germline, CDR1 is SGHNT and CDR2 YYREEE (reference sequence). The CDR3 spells CASSSTPNTGELFF. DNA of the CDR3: TGTGCCAGCAGCTCCACACCCAACACCGGGGAGCTGTTTTTT. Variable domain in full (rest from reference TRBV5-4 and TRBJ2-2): ETGVTQSPTHLIKTRGQQVTLRCSSQSGHNTVSWYQQALGQGPQFIFQYYREEENGRGNFPPRFSGLQFPNYSSELNVNALELDDSALYLCASSSTPNTGELFFGEGSRLTVL.

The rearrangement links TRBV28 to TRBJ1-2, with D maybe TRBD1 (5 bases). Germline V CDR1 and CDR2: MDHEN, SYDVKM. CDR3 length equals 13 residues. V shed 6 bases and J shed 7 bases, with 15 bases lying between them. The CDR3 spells CASRPGGVPGYTF. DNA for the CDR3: TGTGCCAGCAGGCCCGGAGGGGTTCCTGGCTACACCTTC.

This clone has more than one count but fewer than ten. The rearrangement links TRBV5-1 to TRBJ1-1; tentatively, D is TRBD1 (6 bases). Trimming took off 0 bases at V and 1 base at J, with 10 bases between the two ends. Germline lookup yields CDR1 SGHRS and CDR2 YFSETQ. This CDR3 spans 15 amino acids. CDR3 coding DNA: TGCGCCAGCAGCTTGGAAGAGACAGGGAACACTGAAGCTTTCTTT. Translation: CASSLEETGNTEAFF.

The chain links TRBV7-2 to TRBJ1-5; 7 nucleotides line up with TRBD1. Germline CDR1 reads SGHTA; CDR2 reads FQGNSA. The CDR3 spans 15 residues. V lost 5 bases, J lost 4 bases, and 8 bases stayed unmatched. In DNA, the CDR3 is TGTGCCAGCAGCCCAGAGGGCAGGGGGAATCAGCCCCAGCATTTT. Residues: CASSPEGRGNQPQHF.

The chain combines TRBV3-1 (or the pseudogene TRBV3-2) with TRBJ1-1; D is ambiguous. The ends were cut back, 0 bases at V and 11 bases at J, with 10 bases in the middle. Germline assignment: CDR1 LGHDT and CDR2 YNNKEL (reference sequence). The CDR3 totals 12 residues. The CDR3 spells CASSQEGGGAFF. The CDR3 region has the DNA TGTGCCAGCAGCCAAGAGGGCGGCGGGGCTTTCTTT.

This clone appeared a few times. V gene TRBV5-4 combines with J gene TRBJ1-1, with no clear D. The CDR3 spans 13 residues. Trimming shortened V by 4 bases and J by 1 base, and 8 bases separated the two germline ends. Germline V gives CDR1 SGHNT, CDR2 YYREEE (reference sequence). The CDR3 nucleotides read TGTGCCAGCAGCGCACGGAGGAACACTGAAGCTTTCTTT. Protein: CASSARRNTEAFF. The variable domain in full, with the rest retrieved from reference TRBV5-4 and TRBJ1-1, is ETGVTQSPTHLIKTRGQQVTLRCSSQSGHNTVSWYQQALGQGPQFIFQYYREEENGRGNFPPRFSGLQFPNYSSELNVNALELDDSALYLCASSARRNTEAFFGQGTRLTVV.

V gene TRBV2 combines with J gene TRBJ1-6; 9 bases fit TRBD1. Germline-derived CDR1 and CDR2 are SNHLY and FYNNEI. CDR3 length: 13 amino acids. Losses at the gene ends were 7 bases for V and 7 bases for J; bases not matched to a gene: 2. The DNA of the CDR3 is TGTGCCAGCAAGGGACAGGGAAATTCACCCCTCCACTTT. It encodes CASKGQGNSPLHF.

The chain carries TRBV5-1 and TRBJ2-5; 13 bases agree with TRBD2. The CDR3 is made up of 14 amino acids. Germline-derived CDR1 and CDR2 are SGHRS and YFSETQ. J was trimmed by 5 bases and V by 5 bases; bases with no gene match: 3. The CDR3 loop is CASSVGLAGETQYF. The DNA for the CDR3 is TGCGCCAGCAGTGTGGGACTAGCGGGGGAGACCCAGTACTTC. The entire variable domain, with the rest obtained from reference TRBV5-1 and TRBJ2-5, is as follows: KAGVTQTPRYLIKTRGQQVTLSCSPISGHRSVSWYQQTPGQGLQFLFEYFSETQRNKGNFPGRFSGRQFSNSRSEMNVSTLELGDSALYLCASSVGLAGETQYFGPGTRLLVL.

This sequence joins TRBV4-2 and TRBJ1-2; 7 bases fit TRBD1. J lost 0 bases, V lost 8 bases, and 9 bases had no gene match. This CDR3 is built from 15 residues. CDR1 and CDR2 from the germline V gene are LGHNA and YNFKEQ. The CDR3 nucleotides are TGTGCCAGCCGAGAAGGGGGCCTAGCTAACTATGGCTACACCTTC. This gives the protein CASREGGLANYGYTF.

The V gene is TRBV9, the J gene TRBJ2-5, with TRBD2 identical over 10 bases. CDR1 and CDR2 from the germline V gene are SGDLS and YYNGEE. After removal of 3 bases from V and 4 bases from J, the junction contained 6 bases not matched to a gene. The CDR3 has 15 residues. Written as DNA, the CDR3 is TGTGCCAGCAGCGCGCCCCTAGCGGGGGCAGAGACCCAGTACTTC. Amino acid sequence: CASSAPLAGAETQYF.

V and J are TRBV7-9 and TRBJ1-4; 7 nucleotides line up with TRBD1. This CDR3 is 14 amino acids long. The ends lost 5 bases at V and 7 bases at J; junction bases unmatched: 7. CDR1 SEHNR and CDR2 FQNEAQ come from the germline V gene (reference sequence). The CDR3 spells CASSAGGIPEKLFF. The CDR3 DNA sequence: TGTGCCAGCAGCGCAGGGGGGATACCTGAAAAACTGTTTTTT.

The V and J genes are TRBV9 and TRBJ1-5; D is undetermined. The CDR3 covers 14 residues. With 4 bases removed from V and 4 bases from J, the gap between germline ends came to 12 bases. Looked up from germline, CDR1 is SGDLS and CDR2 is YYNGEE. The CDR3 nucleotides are TGTGCCAGCAGCCCGGAGGGAGGGAATCAGCCCCAGCATTTT. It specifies CASSPEGGNQPQHF.

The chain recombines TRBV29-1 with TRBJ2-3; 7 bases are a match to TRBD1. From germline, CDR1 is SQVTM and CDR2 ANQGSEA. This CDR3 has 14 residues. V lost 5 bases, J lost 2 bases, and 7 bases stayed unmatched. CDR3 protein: CSVPGQYHTDTQYF. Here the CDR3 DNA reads TGCAGCGTTCCGGGACAGTACCACACAGATACGCAGTATTTT.

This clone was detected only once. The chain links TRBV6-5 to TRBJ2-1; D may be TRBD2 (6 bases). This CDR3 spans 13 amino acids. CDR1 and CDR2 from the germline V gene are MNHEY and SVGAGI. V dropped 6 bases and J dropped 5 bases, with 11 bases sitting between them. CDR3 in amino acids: CASRIGLNNEQFF. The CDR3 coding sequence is TGTGCCAGCAGGATCGGACTAAACAATGAGCAGTTCTTC.

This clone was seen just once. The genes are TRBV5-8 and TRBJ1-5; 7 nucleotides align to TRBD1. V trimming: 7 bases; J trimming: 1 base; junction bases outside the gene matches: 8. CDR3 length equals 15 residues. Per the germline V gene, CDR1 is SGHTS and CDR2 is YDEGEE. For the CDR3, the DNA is TGTGCCAGCGGAGGACAGGTTACGAGCAATCAGCCCCAGCATTTT. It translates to CASGGQVTSNQPQHF.

The CDR3 DNA is TGTGCCTGGAGCGAACAGGGGGCCAGGGCCACTGAAGCTTTCTTT. Amino acids: CAWSEQGARATEAFF. This sequence joins TRBV30 and TRBJ1-1; 9 bases match TRBD1. CDR1 and CDR2 (germline): GTSNPN, SVGIG (reference sequence). The length of the CDR3 is 15 residues. The V gene end was trimmed by 3 bases and the J gene end by 4 bases; junction bases not matched to a gene: 9.

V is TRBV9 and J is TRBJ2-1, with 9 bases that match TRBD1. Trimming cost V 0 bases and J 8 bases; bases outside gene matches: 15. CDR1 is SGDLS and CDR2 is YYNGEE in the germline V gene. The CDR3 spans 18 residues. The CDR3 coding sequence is TGTGCCAGCAGCGTAGAAATTTCCGGACAGGGGAGACGCGATGAGCAGTTCTTC. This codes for CASSVEISGQGRRDEQFF. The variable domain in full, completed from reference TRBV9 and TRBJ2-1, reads DSGVTQTPKHLITATGQRVTLRCSPRSGDLSVYWYQQSLDQGLQFLIQYYNGEERAKGNILERFSAQQFPDLHSELNLSSLELGDSALYFCASSVEISGQGRRDEQFFGPGTRLTVL.

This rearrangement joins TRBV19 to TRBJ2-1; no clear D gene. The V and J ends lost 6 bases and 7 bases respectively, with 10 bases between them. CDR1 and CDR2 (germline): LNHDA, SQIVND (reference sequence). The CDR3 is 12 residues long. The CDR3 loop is CASSPSGNEQFF. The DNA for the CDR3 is TGTGCCAGTAGCCCATCGGGTAATGAGCAGTTCTTC.